Detailed here is one T cell receptor beta chain. The sample originates from a study of blood T cell repertoires in COVID-19. Repertoires were generated with immunoSEQ multiplex PCR, while TCRdb's copy carries only in-frame clones and drops some. The sample records approximately 230,000 clones, more than 70% being singletons. The CDR3 covers 15 residues. Sequencing was done on a sample of peripheral blood. The TCR was taken from a man of 80 years or more with acute or convalescent COVID-19. This chain uses TRBV21-1 with TRBJ2-1; the DNA was not used to check the table's D call, TRBD1. TRBV21-1 is shown as a pseudogene. The chain's CDR3 is CASSKSQVSGNEQFF. As DNA, the CDR3 is TGTGCCAGCAGCAAATCTCAGGTTTCAGGCAATGAGCAGTTCTTC.